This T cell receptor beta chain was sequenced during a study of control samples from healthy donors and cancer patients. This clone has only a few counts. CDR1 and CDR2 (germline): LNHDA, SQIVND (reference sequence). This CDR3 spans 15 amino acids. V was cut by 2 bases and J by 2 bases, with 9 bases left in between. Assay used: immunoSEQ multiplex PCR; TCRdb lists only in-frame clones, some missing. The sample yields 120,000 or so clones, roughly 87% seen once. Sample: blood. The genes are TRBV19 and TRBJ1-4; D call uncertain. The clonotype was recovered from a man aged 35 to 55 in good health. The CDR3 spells CASSIKGLTNEKLFF. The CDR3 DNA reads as TGTGCCAGTAGTATAAAAGGGCTCACTAATGAAAAACTGTTTTTT.